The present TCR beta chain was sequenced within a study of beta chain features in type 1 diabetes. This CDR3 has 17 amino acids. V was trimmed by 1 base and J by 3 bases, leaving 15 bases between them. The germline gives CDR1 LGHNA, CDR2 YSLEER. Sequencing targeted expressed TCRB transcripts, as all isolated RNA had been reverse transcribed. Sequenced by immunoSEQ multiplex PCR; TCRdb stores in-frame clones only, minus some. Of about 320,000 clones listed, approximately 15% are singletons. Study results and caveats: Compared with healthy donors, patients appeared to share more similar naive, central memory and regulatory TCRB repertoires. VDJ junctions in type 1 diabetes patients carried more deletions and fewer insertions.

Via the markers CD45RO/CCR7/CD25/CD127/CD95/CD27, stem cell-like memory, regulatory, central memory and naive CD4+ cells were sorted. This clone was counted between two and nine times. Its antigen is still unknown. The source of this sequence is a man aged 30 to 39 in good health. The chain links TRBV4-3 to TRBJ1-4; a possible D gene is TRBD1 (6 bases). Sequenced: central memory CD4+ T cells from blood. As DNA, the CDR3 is TGCGCCAGCAGCCAAGTTGGAGGGGGAGCGGCTAATGAAAAACTGTTTTTT. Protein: CASSQVGGGAANEKLFF.